The 4 T cell receptor beta chains reported below all come from one sample, sequenced in a study of CD8 T cells in ankylosing spondylitis. The study, taken as a whole, reports: Apparently characteristic of ankylosing spondylitis blood was a TCR beta motif (fewer than 10 highly homologous variants).

No antigen is known for these receptors. TCRdb recomputed calls from the 5' RACE reads with MiXCR, one row per CDR3 protein. The sample has about 500,000 distinct CDR3 sequences, roughly 5.3% seen once. Sequenced: blood, either unsorted or a sorted T cell fraction (not recorded which). These receptors all stem from a male donor with ankylosing spondylitis.

This clonotype was recorded many times. In DNA form, the CDR3 reads TGCGCCAGCGGAAGACAGGGGTTGACAGATACGCAGTATTTT. Amino acids: CASGRQGLTDTQYF. The genes are TRBV5-1 and TRBJ2-3; 8 positions agree with TRBD1. The CDR3 is 14 amino acids. Trimming removed 7 bases from V and 3 bases from J; junction bases left unmatched: 7. Germline V gives CDR1 SGHRS, CDR2 YFSETQ.

This clonotype was counted many times. The V and J genes are TRBV29-1 and TRBJ1-1; D is uncertain. From germline, CDR1 is SQVTM and CDR2 ANQGSEA. The length of the CDR3 is 8 residues. V lost 6 bases and J lost 10, with 6 bases in between. The CDR3 DNA sequence: TGCAGCGTCCCGGGAGCTTTCTTT. It codes for CSVPGAFF.

This clonotype was counted between two and nine times. The chain carries TRBV25-1 and TRBJ1-1, with TRBD1 as a possible D gene (5 bases). Germline values: CDR1 MGHDK, CDR2 SYGVNS. Trimming pared 0 bases from V and 1 base from J, leaving 12 bases between. There are 16 residues in the CDR3. CDR3 sequence (DNA): TGTGCCAGCAGTGAATATTGGGGCGAGAGGAACACTGAAGCTTTCTTT. This translates into CASSEYWGERNTEAFF.

At least ten counts were recorded for this clonotype. This rearrangement joins TRBV28 to TRBJ2-7; D remains ambiguous. This CDR3 has 14 residues. The germline gives CDR1 MDHEN, CDR2 SYDVKM. The ends were cut back, 3 bases at V and 2 bases at J, with 11 bases in the middle. The CDR3 nucleotides are TGTGCCAGCAGTTTTTACAGTTCCCCCTACGAGCAGTACTTC. It encodes CASSFYSSPYEQYF.